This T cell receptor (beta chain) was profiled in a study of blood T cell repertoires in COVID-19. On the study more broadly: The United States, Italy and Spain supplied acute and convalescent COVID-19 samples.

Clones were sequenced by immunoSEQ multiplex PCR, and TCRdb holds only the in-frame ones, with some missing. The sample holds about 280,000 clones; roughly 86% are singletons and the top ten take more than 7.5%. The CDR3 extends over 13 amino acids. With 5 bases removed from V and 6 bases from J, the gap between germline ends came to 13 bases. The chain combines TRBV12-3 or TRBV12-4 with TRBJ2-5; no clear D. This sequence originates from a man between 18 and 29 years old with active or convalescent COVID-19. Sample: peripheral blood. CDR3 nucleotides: TGTGCCAGCAGTACCGCCGCCGGTCAGACCCAGTACTTC. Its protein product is CASSTAAGQTQYF.